This entry features one T cell receptor beta chain sequence. The data derive from a study of blood T cell repertoires in COVID-19. TCRdb keeps only in-frame clones here, not all; method: immunoSEQ multiplex PCR. The data show 97,000 or so clones, around 80% seen once. The V gene lost 2 bases and the J gene lost 4 bases, with 15 bases spanning the gap. This CDR3 contains 16 residues. Per the germline V gene, CDR1 is KGHSH and CDR2 is LQKENI. Sequenced sample: peripheral blood. This clonotype originated in a man between 65 and 85 years old with acute or convalescent COVID-19. V usage is TRBV18 and J usage is TRBJ1-5, with D possibly matching TRBD1 (5 bases). CDR3 DNA: TGTGCCAGCTCACCAGGGCAGGGTACCCAGAATCAGCCCCAGCATTTT. As protein: CASSPGQGTQNQPQHF.